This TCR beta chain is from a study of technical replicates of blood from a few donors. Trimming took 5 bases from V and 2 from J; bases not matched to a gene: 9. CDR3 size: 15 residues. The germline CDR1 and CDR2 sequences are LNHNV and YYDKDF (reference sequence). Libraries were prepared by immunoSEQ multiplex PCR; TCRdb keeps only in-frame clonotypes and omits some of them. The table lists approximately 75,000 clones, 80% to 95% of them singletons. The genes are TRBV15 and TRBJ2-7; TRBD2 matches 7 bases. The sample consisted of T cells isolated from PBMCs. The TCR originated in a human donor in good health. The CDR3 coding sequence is TGTGCCACCAGCCGCGAGGCTAGCGGAACCTACGAGCAGTACTTC. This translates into CATSREASGTYEQYF. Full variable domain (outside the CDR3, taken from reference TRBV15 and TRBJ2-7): DAMVIQNPRYQVTQFGKPVTLSCSQTLNHNVMYWYQQKSSQAPKLLFHYYDKDFNNEADTPDNFQSRRPNTSFCFLDIRSPGLGDTAMYLCATSREASGTYEQYFGPGTRLTVT.